Listed here are 18 T cell receptor beta chains from one sample, sequenced in a study of blood T cell repertoires in COVID-19. Profiled with immunoSEQ multiplex PCR; TCRdb holds only in-frame clones, not every one. The data contain some 140,000 clones, roughly 80% of them singletons. Sequencing was performed on peripheral blood. The receptors derive from a woman at least 80 years old with acute or convalescent COVID-19.

The V and J genes are TRBV5-1 and TRBJ1-2; possible D gene TRBD1, 6 bases. V dropped 4 bases and J dropped 2 bases, with 12 bases sitting between them. Germline V gene data show CDR1 as SGHRS and CDR2 as YFSETQ. This CDR3 spans 14 amino acids. CDR3 sequence: CASSPTGFNYGYTF. For the CDR3, the DNA is TGCGCCAGCAGCCCGACAGGTTTCAACTATGGCTACACCTTC.

This clone was detected a few times. The rearrangement uses TRBV7-3 and TRBJ1-2; 8 bases match TRBD1. Germline assignment: CDR1 SGHTA and CDR2 FQGTGA. CDR3 length equals 15 residues. After removal of 5 bases from V and 5 bases from J, the junction contained 10 bases not matched to a gene. The CDR3 sequence: CASSPGQGGGYGYTF. As DNA, the CDR3 is TGTGCCAGCAGCCCAGGACAGGGTGGTGGATATGGCTACACCTTC.

This sequence joins TRBV27 and TRBJ1-4; D gene uncertain. The CDR3 has 17 residues. CDR1 MNHEY and CDR2 SMNVEV come from the germline V gene (reference sequence). V was cut by 6 bases and J by 3 bases, with 20 bases left in between. CDR3 bases: TGTGCCAGCAGAGCTCATATCCCGGGAGCGGCTAATGAAAAACTGTTTTTT. Amino acid sequence: CASRAHIPGAANEKLFF.

The chain joins TRBV6-5 to TRBJ1-2; 7 bases line up with TRBD1. The CDR3 is 14 residues long. After removal of 5 bases from V and 8 bases from J, the junction contained 11 bases not matched to a gene. Germline V lookup: CDR1 MNHEY, CDR2 SVGAGI. CDR3 region: CASSNPTGKIGYTF. For the CDR3, the DNA is TGTGCCAGCAGTAATCCGACAGGGAAGATCGGCTACACCTTC.

The rearrangement uses TRBV5-1 and TRBJ1-3, with D perhaps TRBD1 (5 bases). V lost 2 bases to trimming and J lost 4 bases, with 16 bases between them. CDR3 length: 16 residues. In germline, CDR1 is SGHRS, CDR2 YFSETQ. The CDR3 sequence is CASSLNQGAAGNTIYF. The CDR3 nucleotides read TGCGCCAGCAGCTTAAACCAGGGTGCTGCGGGAAACACCATATATTTT.

This clone was seen only once. The rearrangement joins TRBV4-1 to TRBJ2-7, with D possibly TRBD1 on 8 matching bases. Trimming stripped 3 bases from V and 3 bases from J, with 15 bases between. The CDR3 runs 15 residues. Looked up from germline, CDR1 is MGHRA and CDR2 is YSYEKL. Here the CDR3 DNA reads TGCGCCAGCAGCCACGGACAGGGCGGGAGCTACGAGCAGTACTTC. Its translation: CASSHGQGGSYEQYF.

The chain uses TRBV24-1 and TRBJ2-2, with a possible D match to TRBD1 (6 bases). The CDR3 is 16 residues long. V shed 2 bases and J shed 5 bases, with 14 bases lying between them. Germline CDR1 reads KGHDR; CDR2 reads SFDVKD. Here the CDR3 reads CATSDSVGGSTGELFF. The CDR3 bases are TGTGCCACCAGTGATTCGGTTGGGGGCTCTACCGGGGAGCTGTTTTTT.

The gene calls are TRBV6-2 or TRBV6-3 and TRBJ2-3, with 7 bases aligning to TRBD1. Looked up from germline, CDR1 is MNHEY and CDR2 is SVGEGT. This CDR3 has 16 residues. V lost 5 bases, J lost 5 bases, and 13 bases stayed unmatched. The CDR3 sequence: CASSAMKGALGDTQYF. DNA for the CDR3: TGTGCCAGCAGTGCCATGAAGGGGGCGCTGGGAGATACGCAGTATTTT.

V usage is TRBV30 and J usage is TRBJ1-2, with a weak D call TRBD1 (6 bases). V lost 0 bases to trimming and J lost 3 bases, with 17 bases between them. CDR1 GTSNPN and CDR2 SVGIG come from the germline V gene (reference sequence). The CDR3 loop spans 16 amino acids. The CDR3 reads CAWSVRGGRPDYGYTF. The CDR3 region has the DNA TGTGCCTGGAGTGTACGCGGGGGGCGTCCGGACTATGGCTACACCTTC.

V usage is TRBV7-6 and J usage is TRBJ1-2, with TRBD1 matching 10 bases. The CDR3 spans 17 residues. With 4 bases clipped from V and 6 bases from J, the junction kept 14 bases outside the gene matches. The germline gives CDR1 SGHVS, CDR2 FNYEAQ. The CDR3 region has the DNA TGTGCCAGCAGCTCCGGGACAGGGGTTGGTTACCGAAATGGCTACACCTTC. This sequence encodes CASSSGTGVGYRNGYTF.

The chain joins TRBV5-1 to TRBJ2-2; D may be TRBD1 (5 bases). V dropped 5 bases and J dropped 1 base, with 9 bases sitting between them. Per germline, CDR1 SGHRS and CDR2 YFSETQ. The CDR3 consists of 14 residues. The DNA for the CDR3 is TGCGCCAGCAGTACTGGACAGAACACCGGGGAGCTGTTTTTT. Translated, it gives CASSTGQNTGELFF.

The CDR3 reads CASRRNVNYGYTF. The DNA for the CDR3 is TGCGCCAGCAGGCGAAACGTTAACTATGGCTACACCTTC. The chain uses TRBV5-1 and TRBJ1-2; D remains ambiguous. In germline, CDR1 is SGHRS, CDR2 YFSETQ. The CDR3 spans 13 residues. Trimming shortened V by 5 bases and J by 1 base, and 9 bases separated the two germline ends.

The chain recombines TRBV5-6 with TRBJ2-7; D might be TRBD2 (5 bases). The CDR3 is 15 residues long. Germline assignment: CDR1 SGHDT and CDR2 YYEEEE. Deletions cut 0 bases from V and 3 bases from J, with 13 bases between. The CDR3 protein is CASSLGGLGNYEQYF. CDR3 DNA sequence: TGTGCCAGCAGCTTGGGAGGGTTGGGAAACTACGAGCAGTACTTC.

The V call is TRBV7-8, the J call TRBJ2-2, with D perhaps matching TRBD2 (5 bases). The CDR3 sequence is 15 residues long. V lost 4 bases to trimming and J lost 4 bases, with 13 bases between them. Germline loops: CDR1 SGHVS, CDR2 FQNEAQ. The CDR3, as DNA: TGTGCCAGCAGCTGGTTCACCCGGGGCACCGGGGAGCTGTTTTTT. It is translated as CASSWFTRGTGELFF.

The chain joins TRBV5-4 to TRBJ2-1; TRBD1 matches at 7 bases. The CDR3 extends over 15 amino acids. Germline V gives CDR1 SGHNT, CDR2 YYREEE (reference sequence). V was clipped by 6 bases and J by 7 bases; unmatched bases: 13. CDR3 region: CASTKGASILNEQFF. The DNA of the CDR3 is TGTGCCAGCACGAAGGGGGCCAGTATCTTAAATGAGCAGTTCTTC. Complete variable domain (other parts from reference TRBV5-4 and TRBJ2-1): ETGVTQSPTHLIKTRGQQVTLRCSSQSGHNTVSWYQQALGQGPQFIFQYYREEENGRGNFPPRFSGLQFPNYSSELNVNALELDDSALYLCASTKGASILNEQFFGPGTRLTVL.

The V gene is TRBV9, the J gene TRBJ2-5, with 11 bases fitting TRBD2. CDR3 size: 15 residues. Germline trimming cut 4 bases from V and 2 bases from J; bases unmatched to any gene: 4. Per the germline V gene, CDR1 is SGDLS and CDR2 is YYNGEE. The CDR3 reads CASSLSGGEQETQYF. CDR3 nucleotides: TGTGCCAGCAGCCTTAGCGGGGGGGAACAAGAGACCCAGTACTTC.

The chain uses TRBV7-8 and TRBJ1-2; D unclear. V lost 5 bases and J lost 1, with 8 bases in between. The CDR3 consists of 13 residues. Germline lookup yields CDR1 SGHVS and CDR2 FQNEAQ. The CDR3: CASSLGFNYGYTF. The CDR3 DNA reads as TGTGCCAGCAGCCTCGGTTTTAACTATGGCTACACCTTC.

V gene TRBV12-5 combines with J gene TRBJ1-4; TRBD1 might be the D (6 bases). CDR3 length equals 18 residues. CDR1 is LGHNT and CDR2 is FRNRAP in the germline V gene. The germline V and J ends were trimmed by 1 base and 3 bases, with 18 bases remaining between them. The CDR3 DNA sequence: TGTGCTAGTGGTTTGGGCTTGGGGGCGGCAGGGGCTAATGAAAAACTGTTTTTT. It codes for CASGLGLGAAGANEKLFF.